This TCR beta chain is from a study of blood T cell repertoires in COVID-19. Overall study context: From T cells, B-cell-depleted T cells, or PBMCs came the material, which was cDNA or gDNA.

Original analysis: Estimation of nucleated cell counts relied on the amplification of reference gene primers. Data came from immunoSEQ multiplex PCR; TCRdb stores just in-frame clones and leaves some out. That table gives V, J and clone size, and the DNA gave D and trimming. The data hold about 150,000 clones, with roughly three quarters observed a single time. V shed 5 bases, J shed 6 bases, and the junction held 10 bases outside the gene matches. Germline V gives CDR1 MDHEN, CDR2 SYDVKM. The CDR3 covers 16 residues. Sequencing was performed on peripheral blood. The J gene is TRBJ2-1, the V gene TRBV28, with 10 positions matching TRBD1. The receptor was isolated from a man aged 60 to 75 with acute or convalescent COVID-19. The DNA of the CDR3 is TGTGCCAGCAGTCGGTACCGGGACAGGGGCCCCAATGAGCAGTTCTTC. It codes for CASSRYRDRGPNEQFF.